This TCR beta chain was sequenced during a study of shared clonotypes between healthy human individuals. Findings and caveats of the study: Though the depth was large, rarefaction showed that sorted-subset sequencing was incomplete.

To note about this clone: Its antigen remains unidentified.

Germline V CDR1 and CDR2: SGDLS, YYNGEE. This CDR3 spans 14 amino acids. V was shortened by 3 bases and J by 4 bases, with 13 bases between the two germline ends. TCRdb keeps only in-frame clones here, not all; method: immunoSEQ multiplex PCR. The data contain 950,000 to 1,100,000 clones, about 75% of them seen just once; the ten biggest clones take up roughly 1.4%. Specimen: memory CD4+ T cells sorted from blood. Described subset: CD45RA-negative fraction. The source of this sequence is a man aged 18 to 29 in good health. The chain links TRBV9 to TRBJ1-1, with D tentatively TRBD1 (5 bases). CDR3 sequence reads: CASSAPAGPTEAFF. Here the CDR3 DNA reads TGTGCCAGCAGCGCGCCCGCAGGGCCCACTGAAGCTTTCTTT.